These 27 T cell receptor beta chains share one sample of origin, sequenced in a study of post-analysis software for immune sequencing data. Study-level points and caveats: Four or five TRBV segments, including TRBV5-6, TRBV5-1 and TRBV20-1, were more frequent in patients than controls.

Each TCR beta cDNA library carried unique molecular identifiers. MiXCR, run by TCRdb on the PCR reads, gives a single entry per CDR3 protein. Among about 460,000 distinct CDR3 sequences listed, around 40% were seen once. Their antigen targets remain unknown. The material sequenced was blood. All receptors come from a girl between 5 and 17 years old with multiple sclerosis.

The rearrangement uses TRBV27 and TRBJ2-7; D could derive from TRBD1 or TRBD2 (5 bases each). The CDR3 loop spans 13 amino acids. Germline CDR1 and CDR2: MNHEY and SMNVEV (reference sequence). V was shortened by 6 bases and J by 11 bases, with 20 bases between the two germline ends. Written as DNA, the CDR3 is TGTGCCAGCAGACCTCCCGGGGCACGGCTTGAGTACTTC. As protein: CASRPPGARLEYF.

The chain combines TRBV3-1 with TRBJ2-7; the match to TRBD2 covers 13 bases. The CDR3 is 15 residues long. Germline V gene lookup returns CDR1 LGHDT and CDR2 YNNKEL (reference sequence). J was trimmed by 3 bases and V by 6 bases; bases with no gene match: 5. Written as DNA, the CDR3 is TGTGCCAGCAGACGGACTAGCGGGAGTGTCTACGAGCAGTACTTC. This gives the protein CASRRTSGSVYEQYF.

This rearrangement joins TRBV7-3 to TRBJ2-1; TRBD2 matches at 9 bases. Germline values: CDR1 SGHTA, CDR2 FQGTGA. The CDR3 has 15 amino acids. Trimming at V came to 0 bases and at J to 8 bases, leaving 5 bases not matched to a gene. This CDR3 reads CASSLTAGGRDEQFF. CDR3 in DNA: TGTGCCAGCAGCTTAACTGCGGGAGGGCGTGATGAGCAGTTCTTC. Together with reference TRBV7-3 and TRBJ2-1, the CDR3 gives the full variable domain: GAGVSQTPSNKVTEKGKYVELRCDPISGHTALYWYRQSLGQGPEFLIYFQGTGAADDSGLPNDRFFAVRPEGSVSTLKIQRTERGDSAVYLCASSLTAGGRDEQFFGPGTRLTVL.

Only a few counts were recorded for this clonotype. The chain joins TRBV5-1 to TRBJ2-7; D gene ambiguous. The V end lost 0 bases, the J end lost 4 bases, and 5 bases lay between the germline ends. CDR3 length equals 12 residues. Germline V gives CDR1 SGHRS, CDR2 YFSETQ. DNA for the CDR3: TGCGCCAGCAGCTTGGAGCAGTACGAGCAGTACTTC. Translation: CASSLEQYEQYF.

In this sample, this clonotype turned up a few times. V and J are TRBV6-6 and TRBJ1-5; D is unclear. With 6 bases removed from V and 6 bases from J, the gap between germline ends came to 15 bases. This CDR3 region has 14 residues. Germline CDR1 is MNHNY and CDR2 is SVGAGI (reference sequence). CDR3 loop: CASRWSLGGQPQHF. The DNA for the CDR3 is TGTGCCAGCAGGTGGTCCCTGGGAGGTCAGCCCCAGCATTTT.

This chain joins TRBV28 and TRBJ1-2; no clear D gene. V was pared by 6 bases and J by 7 bases, with 18 bases between. The germline V gene encodes CDR1 MDHEN and CDR2 SYDVKM. This CDR3 spans 14 amino acids. The CDR3 sequence: CASRDSTTVGGYTF. The CDR3 coding sequence is TGTGCCAGCAGAGATTCCACGACTGTGGGTGGCTACACCTTC.

This clonotype was seen a handful of times. CDR3 amino acids: CASSPRTGYPETQYF. DNA of the CDR3: TGTGCCAGCAGCCCGAGGACAGGGTACCCAGAGACCCAGTACTTC. The gene calls are TRBV7-9 and TRBJ2-5; 8 bases agree with TRBD1. Germline-derived CDR1 and CDR2 are SEHNR and FQNEAQ (reference sequence). The CDR3 has 15 residues. Unmatched junction bases numbered 9, after V lost 5 bases and J lost 4 bases.

V gene TRBV28 combines with J gene TRBJ2-7; 8 bases fit TRBD1. The CDR3 runs to 16 residues. Germline CDR1 and CDR2: MDHEN and SYDVKM. Trimming took 3 bases from V and 2 from J; bases not matched to a gene: 9. CDR3 sequence reads: CASSLHVGTGAYEQYF. CDR3 nucleotides: TGTGCCAGCAGTTTGCACGTTGGGACAGGAGCCTACGAGCAGTACTTC.

The table lists this clonotype with a few counts. The chain joins TRBV6-5 to TRBJ2-5; the match to TRBD2 covers 10 bases. The closer fit of TRBJ2-7 to the DNA end suggests the J call may be wrong. CDR3 size: 14 residues. Germline V CDR1 and CDR2: MNHEY, SVGAGI. CDR3 nucleotides: TGTGCCAGCAGACGGCCTAGCGGGAGTCACGAGCAGTACTTC. It translates to CASRRPSGSHEQYF.

This clonotype was counted between two and nine times. The V gene is TRBV20-1, the J gene TRBJ1-1, with D tentatively TRBD1 (6 bases). The CDR3 is 12 residues long. Per the germline V gene, CDR1 is DFQATT and CDR2 is SNEGSKA (reference sequence). V lost 3 bases and J 3 bases, leaving 8 bases between the germline ends. In DNA, the CDR3 is TGCAGTGCTAGTTCAGGGGACACTGAAGCTTTCTTT. This encodes CSASSGDTEAFF.

The chain couples TRBV7-9 to TRBJ1-1, with no clear D. V dropped 0 bases and J dropped 0 bases, with 5 bases sitting between them. Germline CDR1 reads SEHNR; CDR2 reads FQNEAQ (reference sequence). This CDR3 region has 14 residues. The CDR3 DNA follows: TGTGCCAGCAGCTTAGCTGACTTGAACACTGAAGCTTTCTTT. It specifies CASSLADLNTEAFF.

The chain combines TRBV4-1 with TRBJ2-1, with 8 positions matching TRBD1. The CDR3 runs to 19 residues. With V trimmed by 6 bases and J by 12 bases, 28 bases remained unmatched. Per germline, CDR1 MGHRA and CDR2 YSYEKL. The CDR3 nucleotides are TGCGCCAGCAGACCCCTGGGACAGGCCAAATTGGGCTCCCAATGGGGGCAGTTCTTC. This encodes CASRPLGQAKLGSQWGQFF.

The chain links TRBV20-1 to TRBJ2-7; 10 bases match TRBD2. Germline V gives CDR1 DFQATT, CDR2 SNEGSKA (reference sequence). J gave up 13 bases and V 3 bases, and 21 bases lay outside the gene matches. The CDR3 covers 16 residues. The CDR3 loop is CSASGLAGVGGETHYF. DNA of the CDR3: TGCAGTGCTAGTGGGCTAGCGGGAGTCGGGGGAGAGACCCACTACTTC.

This clonotype appeared a few times. The genes are TRBV29-1 and TRBJ2-7; TRBD2 matches at 11 bases. The CDR3 runs 13 residues. V lost 6 bases to trimming and J lost 3 bases; unmatched junction nucleotides: 4. Germline loops: CDR1 SQVTM, CDR2 ANQGSEA. CDR3: CSVSGTSGYEQYF. The CDR3 DNA follows: TGCAGCGTATCTGGGACTAGCGGCTACGAGCAGTACTTC.

The CDR3 DNA is TGTGCCAGCAGCTCCTCCGGGGGGGAAGGCAATCAGCCCCAGCATTTT. Translated: CASSSSGGEGNQPQHF. The chain couples TRBV7-8 to TRBJ1-5, with a tentative D call TRBD1 (5 bases). CDR3 length: 16 amino acids. The V gene's germline CDR1 is SGHVS and CDR2 FQNEAQ. V was pared by 4 bases and J by 2 bases, with 15 bases between.

The chain recombines TRBV12-3 or TRBV12-4 with TRBJ2-1; 10 positions match TRBD2. The CDR3 contains 15 residues. V lost 7 bases to trimming and J lost 4 bases; unmatched junction nucleotides: 7. The CDR3 here is CASNTLAGPYNEQFF. The CDR3, as DNA: TGTGCCAGCAATACACTAGCGGGACCGTACAATGAGCAGTTCTTC.

The DNA of the CDR3 is TGTGCCAGCAGTTTAACAGGGACCAATCAGCCCCAGCATTTT. Residues: CASSLTGTNQPQHF. The chain carries TRBV28 and TRBJ1-5; TRBD1 is a possible D gene (6 bases). With 2 bases removed from V and 3 bases from J, the gap between germline ends came to 8 bases. This CDR3 spans 14 amino acids. From germline, CDR1 is MDHEN and CDR2 SYDVKM. Together with reference TRBV28 and TRBJ1-5, the CDR3 gives the full variable domain: DVKVTQSSRYLVKRTGEKVFLECVQDMDHENMFWYRQDPGLGLRLIYFSYDVKMKEKGDIPEGYSVSREKKERFSLILESASTNQTSMYLCASSLTGTNQPQHFGDGTRLSIL.

The rearrangement joins TRBV7-3 to TRBJ2-5, with unresolved D. This CDR3 spans 15 amino acids. Trimming cost V 5 bases and J 4 bases, with 17 bases left between them. Looked up from germline, CDR1 is SGHTA and CDR2 is FQGTGA. The CDR3 nucleotides read TGTGCCAGCAGCACTACCTATAGCCCCGCAGAGACCCAGTACTTC. It codes for CASSTTYSPAETQYF.

In regard to this clonotype: Relative to the germline gene, one junction end is altered; a read error may explain this. The chain employs TRBV6-2 or TRBV6-3 and TRBJ1-1; D is unresolved. The CDR3 is 12 residues long. Looked up from germline, CDR1 is MNHEY and CDR2 is SVGEGT. Here the CDR3 DNA reads TGTGCCAGCAGCCCAGAAAACACTGAAACTTTCTTT. Translated, it gives CASSPENTETFF.

This clonotype was detected a few times. The genes are TRBV27 and TRBJ1-5; 8 positions agree with TRBD1. Germline trimming cut 5 bases from V and 0 bases from J; bases unmatched to any gene: 6. The CDR3 extends over 16 amino acids. Germline values: CDR1 MNHEY, CDR2 SMNVEV (reference sequence). The DNA for the CDR3 is TGTGCCAGCAGTATTTCAGGGGGCTCTAGCAATCAGCCCCAGCATTTT. Protein product: CASSISGGSSNQPQHF.

This clonotype was counted a few times. The rearrangement joins TRBV20-1 to TRBJ2-7; tentatively, D is TRBD2 (5 bases). Germline assignment: CDR1 DFQATT and CDR2 SNEGSKA (reference sequence). The CDR3 loop spans 15 amino acids. The V end was cut by 6 bases, the J end by 0 bases, with 18 bases between. CDR3 sequence reads: CSAPNAGQASYEQYF. CDR3 coding DNA: TGCAGTGCCCCAAACGCGGGCCAGGCCTCCTACGAGCAGTACTTC.

The chain couples TRBV4-1 to TRBJ2-1; possibly TRBD2 for D (5 bases). Germline loops: CDR1 MGHRA, CDR2 YSYEKL. V was shortened by 0 bases and J by 2 bases, with 17 bases between the two germline ends. The CDR3 sequence is 18 residues long. Here the CDR3 DNA reads TGCGCCAGCAGCCAAGAAGTTCCCGGGGATTGGCCCTACAATGAGCAGTTCTTC. Its protein is CASSQEVPGDWPYNEQFF.

This clonotype was seen only a few times. The gene calls are TRBV20-1 and TRBJ2-7, with 10 bases that match TRBD2. Germline CDR1 DFQATT, CDR2 SNEGSKA (reference sequence). The CDR3 has 13 residues. V trimming: 6 bases; J trimming: 2 bases; junction bases outside the gene matches: 4. The CDR3 nucleotides read TGCAGTGCCCGAAGCGGGAGGGCCTACGAGCAGTACTTC. Protein product: CSARSGRAYEQYF.

V usage is TRBV28 and J usage is TRBJ2-4; D ambiguous. The last part of the DNA fits TRBJ2-7 better; the J call may be wrong. In germline, CDR1 is MDHEN, CDR2 SYDVKM. The CDR3 runs to 13 residues. This chain's CDR3 is CASSLISCYEQYF. The CDR3 region has the DNA TGTGCCAGCAGTTTAATCTCGTGCTACGAGCAGTACTTC.

The chain joins TRBV29-1 to TRBJ2-3; tentatively, D is TRBD1 (5 bases). This CDR3 has 15 residues. V was trimmed by 7 bases and J by 0 bases, leaving 17 bases between them. CDR1 is SQVTM and CDR2 is ANQGSEA in the germline V gene. The CDR3 loop is CSAPQTVLSTDTQYF. In nucleotides, the CDR3 is TGCAGCGCCCCCCAGACAGTCCTAAGCACAGATACGCAGTATTTT.

The chain recombines TRBV6-6 with TRBJ2-5; 13 positions match TRBD2. There are 17 residues in the CDR3. Germline-derived CDR1 and CDR2 are MNHNY and SVGAGI (reference sequence). The V gene end was trimmed by 2 bases and the J gene end by 2 bases; junction bases not matched to a gene: 5. Here the CDR3 reads CASSYKGLAGAQETQYF. CDR3 DNA: TGTGCCAGCAGTTACAAAGGACTAGCGGGAGCTCAAGAGACCCAGTACTTC.

The chain combines TRBV18 with TRBJ1-1; D unresolved. The germline V gene encodes CDR1 KGHSH and CDR2 LQKENI. V lost 0 bases and J lost 1, with 9 bases in between. The CDR3 is 15 residues long. The CDR3 DNA is TGTGCCAGCTCACCACCGGGGAGGGCGAACACTGAAGCTTTCTTT. Translation: CASSPPGRANTEAFF.